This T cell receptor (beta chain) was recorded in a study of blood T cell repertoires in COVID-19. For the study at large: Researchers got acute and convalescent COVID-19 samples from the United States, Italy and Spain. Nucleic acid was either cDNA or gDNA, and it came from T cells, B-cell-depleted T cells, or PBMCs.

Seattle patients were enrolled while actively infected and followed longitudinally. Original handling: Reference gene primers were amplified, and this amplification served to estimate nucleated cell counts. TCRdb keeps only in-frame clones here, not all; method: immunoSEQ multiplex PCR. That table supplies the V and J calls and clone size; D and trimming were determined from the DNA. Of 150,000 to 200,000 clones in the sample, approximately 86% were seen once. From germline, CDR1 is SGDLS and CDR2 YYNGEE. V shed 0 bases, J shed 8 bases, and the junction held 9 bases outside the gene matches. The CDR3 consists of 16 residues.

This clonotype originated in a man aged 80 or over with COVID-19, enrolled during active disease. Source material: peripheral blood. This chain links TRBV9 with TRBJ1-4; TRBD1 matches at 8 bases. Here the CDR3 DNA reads TGTGCCAGCAGCGTAGCCCAGGACAGGGACGGAGAAAAACTGTTTTTT. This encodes CASSVAQDRDGEKLFF.